These 8 T cell receptor beta chains were all obtained from the same sample, sequenced in a study of blood T cell repertoires in COVID-19. Sequencing used immunoSEQ multiplex PCR; TCRdb keeps in-frame clones, though not all of them. The data contain under 200,000 clones, around 87% of them singletons. Sequencing was performed on PBMCs or T cells enriched from blood (not recorded which). Receptors originate from a woman aged 45-59 years who had recovered from COVID-19.

V gene TRBV4-2 combines with J gene TRBJ1-2, with D uncertain. Trimming pared 1 base from V and 10 bases from J, leaving 13 bases between. Germline V gene lookup returns CDR1 LGHNA and CDR2 YNFKEQ. The CDR3 length is 13 residues. The CDR3 coding sequence is TGTGCCAGCAGCCAAGGTGCATTGACTGACTACACCTTC. Its protein product is CASSQGALTDYTF.

This chain links TRBV5-8 with TRBJ2-3, with 13 bases aligning to TRBD2. Trimming took 4 bases from V and 1 from J; bases not matched to a gene: 9. The V gene's germline CDR1 is SGHTS and CDR2 YDEGEE. The CDR3 has 18 residues. The CDR3 loop reads CASSASLGTSGGTDTQYF. CDR3 nucleotides: TGTGCCAGCAGCGCTTCACTCGGGACTAGCGGGGGCACAGATACGCAGTATTTT.

The V gene is TRBV3-1 (or the pseudogene TRBV3-2), the J gene TRBJ1-5, with 9 bases aligning to TRBD1. From germline, CDR1 is LGHDT and CDR2 YNNKEL (reference sequence). V lost 1 base to trimming and J lost 6 bases; unmatched junction nucleotides: 1. The CDR3 is 14 amino acids. In DNA, the CDR3 is TGTGCCAGCAGCCAAGGACAGGGGGTTCAGCCCCAGCATTTT. Its protein is CASSQGQGVQPQHF.

This chain joins TRBV15 and TRBJ2-5, with 7 bases aligning to TRBD2. Per the germline V gene, CDR1 is LNHNV and CDR2 is YYDKDF (reference sequence). Trimming took 1 base from V and 0 from J; bases not matched to a gene: 5. The CDR3 is made up of 16 amino acids. The CDR3 reads CATSRARRGYQETQYF. The CDR3 coding sequence is TGTGCCACCAGCAGAGCTCGGCGGGGGTACCAAGAGACCCAGTACTTC. Drawing the rest from reference TRBV15 and TRBJ2-5, the complete variable domain is DAMVIQNPRYQVTQFGKPVTLSCSQTLNHNVMYWYQQKSSQAPKLLFHYYDKDFNNEADTPDNFQSRRPNTSFCFLDIRSPGLGDTAMYLCATSRARRGYQETQYFGPGTRLLVL.

This chain connects TRBV24-1 to TRBJ2-2, with 16 bases lining up with TRBD2. The trim removed 8 bases at V and 0 bases at J, leaving 5 bases unmatched. CDR1 and CDR2 from the germline V gene are KGHDR and SFDVKD. The CDR3 extends over 18 amino acids. This chain's CDR3 is CATIPGLAGGPNTGELFF. The CDR3, as DNA: TGTGCCACCATTCCGGGACTAGCGGGGGGGCCGAACACCGGGGAGCTGTTTTTT.

The chain combines TRBV19 with TRBJ1-5; D perhaps matches TRBD1 (6 bases). Germline V gene data show CDR1 as LNHDA and CDR2 as SQIVND (reference sequence). Trimming left V 7 bases short and J 1 base short, with 20 bases between. The CDR3 is 17 amino acids. CDR3 coding DNA: TGTGCCAGTATCCCACAAGGGGGAGGGCGAAGCAATCAGCCCCAGCATTTT. It translates to CASIPQGGGRSNQPQHF.

CDR3 coding DNA: TGTGCCAGCAGTGAACGTGGGAGGACTAATGAAAAACTGTTTTTT. Translation gives CASSERGRTNEKLFF. The chain carries TRBV2 and TRBJ1-4; D is uncertain. Trimming shortened V by 2 bases and J by 2 bases, and 9 bases separated the two germline ends. Germline V gene data show CDR1 as SNHLY and CDR2 as FYNNEI. This CDR3 has 15 amino acids. Complete variable domain (other parts from reference TRBV2 and TRBJ1-4): EPEVTQTPSHQVTQMGQEVILRCVPISNHLYFYWYRQILGQKVEFLVSFYNNEISEKSEIFDDQFSVERPDGSNFTLKIRSTKLEDSAMYFCASSERGRTNEKLFFGSGTQLSVL.

As for this clone: The identical CDR3 is also encoded by other nucleotide sequences in the sample. CDR3 sequence (DNA): TGTGCCAGTAGTATAGGACCAGGGAACACTGAAGCTTTCTTT. It specifies CASSIGPGNTEAFF. The chain recombines TRBV19 with TRBJ1-1; no definite D call. Looked up from germline, CDR1 is LNHDA and CDR2 is SQIVND (reference sequence). There are 14 residues in the CDR3. Trimming removed 1 base at V and 1 base at J, with 7 bases between.